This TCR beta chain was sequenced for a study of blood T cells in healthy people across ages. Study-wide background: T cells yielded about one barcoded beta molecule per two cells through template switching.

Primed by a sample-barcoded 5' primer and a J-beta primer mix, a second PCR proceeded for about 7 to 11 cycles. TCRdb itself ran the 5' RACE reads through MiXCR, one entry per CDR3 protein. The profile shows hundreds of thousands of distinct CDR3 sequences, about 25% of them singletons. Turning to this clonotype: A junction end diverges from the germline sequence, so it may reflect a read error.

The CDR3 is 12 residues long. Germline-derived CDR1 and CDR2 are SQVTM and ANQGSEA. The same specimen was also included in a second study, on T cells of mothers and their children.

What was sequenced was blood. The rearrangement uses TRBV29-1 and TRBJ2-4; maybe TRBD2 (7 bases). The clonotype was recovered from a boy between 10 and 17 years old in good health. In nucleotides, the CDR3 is TGCAGCGTTGAAGATAGTGGGGGGGCCCAATTATTC. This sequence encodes CSVEDSGGAQLF.